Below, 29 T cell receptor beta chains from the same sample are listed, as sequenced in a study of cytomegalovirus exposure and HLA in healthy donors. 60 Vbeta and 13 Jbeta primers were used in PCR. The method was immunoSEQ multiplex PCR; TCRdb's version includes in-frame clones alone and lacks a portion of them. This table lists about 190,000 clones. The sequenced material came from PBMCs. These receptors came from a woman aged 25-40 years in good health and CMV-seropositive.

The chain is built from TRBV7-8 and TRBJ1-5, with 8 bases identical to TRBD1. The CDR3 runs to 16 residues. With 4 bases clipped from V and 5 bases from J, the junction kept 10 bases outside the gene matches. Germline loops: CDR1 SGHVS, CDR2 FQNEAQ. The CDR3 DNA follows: TGTGCCAGCAGCTCCCAGGGACAGGCCGGGGATCAGCCCCAGCATTTT. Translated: CASSSQGQAGDQPQHF.

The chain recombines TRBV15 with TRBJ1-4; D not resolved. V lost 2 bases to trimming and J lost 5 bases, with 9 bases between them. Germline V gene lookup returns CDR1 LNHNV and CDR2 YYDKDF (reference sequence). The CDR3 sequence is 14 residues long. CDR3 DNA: TGTGCCACCAGCAGACAGACGGGGAATGAAAAACTGTTTTTT. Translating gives CATSRQTGNEKLFF.

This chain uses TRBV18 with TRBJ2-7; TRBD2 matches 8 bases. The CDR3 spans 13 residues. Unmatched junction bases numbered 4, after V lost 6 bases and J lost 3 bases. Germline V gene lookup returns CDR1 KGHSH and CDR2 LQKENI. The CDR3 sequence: CASSTTSDYEQYF. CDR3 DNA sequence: TGTGCCAGCTCCACGACTAGCGACTACGAGCAGTACTTC. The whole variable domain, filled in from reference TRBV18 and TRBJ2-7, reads NAGVMQNPRHLVRRRGQEARLRCSPMKGHSHVYWYRQLPEEGLKFMVYLQKENIIDESGMPKERFSAEFPKEGPSILRIQQVVRGDSAAYFCASSTTSDYEQYFGPGTRLTVT.

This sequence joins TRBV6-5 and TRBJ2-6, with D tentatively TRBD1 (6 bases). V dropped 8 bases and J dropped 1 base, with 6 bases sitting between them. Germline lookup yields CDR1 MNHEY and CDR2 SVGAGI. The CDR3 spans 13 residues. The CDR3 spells CASQGSGANVLTF. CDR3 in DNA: TGTGCCAGCCAGGGGTCTGGGGCCAACGTCCTGACTTTC.

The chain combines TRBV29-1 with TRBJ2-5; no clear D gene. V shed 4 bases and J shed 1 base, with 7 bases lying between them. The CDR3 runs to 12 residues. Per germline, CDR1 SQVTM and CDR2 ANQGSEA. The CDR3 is CSVVPGQETQYF. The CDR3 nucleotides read TGCAGCGTTGTGCCGGGCCAAGAGACCCAGTACTTC. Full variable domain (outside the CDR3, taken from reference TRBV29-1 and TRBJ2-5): SAVISQKPSRDICQRGTSLTIQCQVDSQVTMMFWYRQQPGQSLTLIATANQGSEATYESGFVIDKFPISRPNLTFSTLTVSNMSPEDSSIYLCSVVPGQETQYFGPGTRLLVL.

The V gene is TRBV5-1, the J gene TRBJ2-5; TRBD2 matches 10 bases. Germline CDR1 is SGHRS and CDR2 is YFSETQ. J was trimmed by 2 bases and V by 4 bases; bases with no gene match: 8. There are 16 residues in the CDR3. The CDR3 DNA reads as TGCGCCAGCAGCATGAGCGGGGGGGCCGTGCAAGAGACCCAGTACTTC. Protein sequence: CASSMSGGAVQETQYF. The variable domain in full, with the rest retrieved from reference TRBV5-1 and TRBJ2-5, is KAGVTQTPRYLIKTRGQQVTLSCSPISGHRSVSWYQQTPGQGLQFLFEYFSETQRNKGNFPGRFSGRQFSNSRSEMNVSTLELGDSALYLCASSMSGGAVQETQYFGPGTRLLVL.

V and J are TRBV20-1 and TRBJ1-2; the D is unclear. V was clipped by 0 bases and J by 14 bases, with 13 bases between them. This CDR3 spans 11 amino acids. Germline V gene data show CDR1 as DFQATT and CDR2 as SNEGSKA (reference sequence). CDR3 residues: CSARDAGVWTF. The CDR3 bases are TGCAGTGCTAGAGACGCCGGGGTATGGACCTTC.

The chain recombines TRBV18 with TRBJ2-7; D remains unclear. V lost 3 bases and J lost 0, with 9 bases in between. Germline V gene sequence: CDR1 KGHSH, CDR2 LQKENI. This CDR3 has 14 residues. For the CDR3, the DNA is TGTGCCAGCTCACCGGGCTATACCTCCTACGAGCAGTACTTC. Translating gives CASSPGYTSYEQYF.

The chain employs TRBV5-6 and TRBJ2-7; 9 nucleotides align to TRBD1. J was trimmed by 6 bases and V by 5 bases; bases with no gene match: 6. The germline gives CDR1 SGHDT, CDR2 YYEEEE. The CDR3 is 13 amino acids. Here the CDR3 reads CASRATGGSEQYF. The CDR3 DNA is TGTGCCAGCAGGGCGACAGGGGGTAGCGAGCAGTACTTC.

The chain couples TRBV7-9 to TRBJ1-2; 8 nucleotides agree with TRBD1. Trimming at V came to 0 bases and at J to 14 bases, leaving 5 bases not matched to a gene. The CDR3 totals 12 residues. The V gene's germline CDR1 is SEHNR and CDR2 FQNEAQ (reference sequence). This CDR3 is CASSLADRAETF. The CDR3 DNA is TGTGCCAGCAGCTTAGCGGACAGGGCGGAAACCTTC.

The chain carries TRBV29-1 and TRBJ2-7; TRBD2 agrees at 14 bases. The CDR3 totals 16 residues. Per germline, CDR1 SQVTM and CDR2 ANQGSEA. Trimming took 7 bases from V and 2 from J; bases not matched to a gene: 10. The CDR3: CSADGLAGGSTYEQYF. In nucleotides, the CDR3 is TGCAGCGCAGACGGACTAGCGGGAGGCTCGACCTACGAGCAGTACTTC.

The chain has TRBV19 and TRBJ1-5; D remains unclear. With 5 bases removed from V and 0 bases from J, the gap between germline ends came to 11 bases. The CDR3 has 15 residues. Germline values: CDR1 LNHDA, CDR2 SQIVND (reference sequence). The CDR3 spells CASSQSSYSNQPQHF. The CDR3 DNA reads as TGTGCCAGTAGTCAATCTAGTTATAGCAATCAGCCCCAGCATTTT.

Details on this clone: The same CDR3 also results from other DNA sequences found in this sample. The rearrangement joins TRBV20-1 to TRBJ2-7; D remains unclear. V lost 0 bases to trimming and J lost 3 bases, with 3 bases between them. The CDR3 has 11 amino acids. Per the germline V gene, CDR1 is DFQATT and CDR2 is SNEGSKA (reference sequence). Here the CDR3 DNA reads TGCAGTGCTAGAGACAACTACGAGCAGTACTTC. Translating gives CSARDNYEQYF.

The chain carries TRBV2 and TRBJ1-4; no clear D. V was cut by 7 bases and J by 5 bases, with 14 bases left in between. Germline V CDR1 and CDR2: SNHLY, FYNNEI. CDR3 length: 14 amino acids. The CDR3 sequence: CASTRESVNEKLFF. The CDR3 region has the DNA TGTGCCAGCACCAGAGAGAGCGTAAATGAAAAACTGTTTTTT.

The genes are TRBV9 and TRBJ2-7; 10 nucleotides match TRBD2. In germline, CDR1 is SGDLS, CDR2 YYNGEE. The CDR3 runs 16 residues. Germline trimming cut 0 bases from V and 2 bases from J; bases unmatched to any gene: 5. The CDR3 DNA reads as TGTGCCAGCAGCGTAGGCCTAGCGGGAGCCCCCTACGAGCAGTACTTC. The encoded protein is CASSVGLAGAPYEQYF.

CDR3 sequence: CASSLDSQYGYTF. CDR3 DNA sequence: TGTGCCAGCTCACTAGACAGTCAATATGGCTACACCTTC. The J gene is TRBJ1-2, the V gene TRBV18; D might be TRBD1 (5 bases). CDR3 size: 13 residues. Between the trimmed V and J ends, which lost 4 bases and 5 bases, there was a span of 11 bases. The germline CDR1 and CDR2 sequences are KGHSH and LQKENI.

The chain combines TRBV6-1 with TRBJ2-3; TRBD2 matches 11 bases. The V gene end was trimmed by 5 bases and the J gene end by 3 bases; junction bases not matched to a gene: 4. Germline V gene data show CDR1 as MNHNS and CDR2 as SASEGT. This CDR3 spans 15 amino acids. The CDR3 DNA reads TGTGCCAGCAGTCTAGCGGGGGGCTTGACAGATACGCAGTATTTT. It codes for CASSLAGGLTDTQYF.

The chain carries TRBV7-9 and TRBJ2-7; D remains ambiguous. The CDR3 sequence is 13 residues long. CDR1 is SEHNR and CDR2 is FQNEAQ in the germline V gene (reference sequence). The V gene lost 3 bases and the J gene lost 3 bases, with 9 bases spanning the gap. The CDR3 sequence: CASSFYNDYEQYF. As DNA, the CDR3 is TGTGCCAGCAGCTTTTACAACGACTACGAGCAGTACTTC.

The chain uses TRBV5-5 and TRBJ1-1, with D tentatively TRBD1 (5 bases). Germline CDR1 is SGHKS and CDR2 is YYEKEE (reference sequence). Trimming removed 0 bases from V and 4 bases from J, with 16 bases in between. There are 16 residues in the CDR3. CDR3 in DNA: TGTGCCAGCAGCTTGGTGGATCTGGGACTGGGCACTGAAGCTTTCTTT. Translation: CASSLVDLGLGTEAFF.

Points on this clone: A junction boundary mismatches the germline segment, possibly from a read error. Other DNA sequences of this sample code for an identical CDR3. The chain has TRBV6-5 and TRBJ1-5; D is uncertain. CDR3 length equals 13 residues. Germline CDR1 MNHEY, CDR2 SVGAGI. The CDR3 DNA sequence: TGTGCCAGCAGCTACTCGGCCGATCAGCCCCAGCATTTT. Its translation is CASSYSADQPQHF.

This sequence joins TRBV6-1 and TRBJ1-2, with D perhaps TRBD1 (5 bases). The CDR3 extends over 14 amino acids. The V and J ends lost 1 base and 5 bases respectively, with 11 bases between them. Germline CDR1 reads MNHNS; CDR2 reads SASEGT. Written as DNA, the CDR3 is TGTGCCAGCAGTGAAGGAGGGGCGGGGTATGGCTACACCTTC. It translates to CASSEGGAGYGYTF.

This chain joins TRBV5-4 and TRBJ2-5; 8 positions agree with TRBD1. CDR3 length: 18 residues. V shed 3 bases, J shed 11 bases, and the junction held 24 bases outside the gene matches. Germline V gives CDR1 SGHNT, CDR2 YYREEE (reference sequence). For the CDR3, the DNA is TGTGCCAGCAGCTCAACCCTGGGCCGTGGACAGGGAGGATGGGAGCAGTACTTC. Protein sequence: CASSSTLGRGQGGWEQYF.

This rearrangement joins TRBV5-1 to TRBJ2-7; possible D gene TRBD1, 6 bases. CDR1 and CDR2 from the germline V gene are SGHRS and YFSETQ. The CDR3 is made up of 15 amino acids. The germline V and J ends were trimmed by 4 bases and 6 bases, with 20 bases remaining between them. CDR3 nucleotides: TGCGCCAGCAGCCCACTACCGGGACACGGACGCGAGCAGTACTTC. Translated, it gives CASSPLPGHGREQYF. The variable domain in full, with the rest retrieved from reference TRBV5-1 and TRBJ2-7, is KAGVTQTPRYLIKTRGQQVTLSCSPISGHRSVSWYQQTPGQGLQFLFEYFSETQRNKGNFPGRFSGRQFSNSRSEMNVSTLELGDSALYLCASSPLPGHGREQYFGPGTRLTVT.

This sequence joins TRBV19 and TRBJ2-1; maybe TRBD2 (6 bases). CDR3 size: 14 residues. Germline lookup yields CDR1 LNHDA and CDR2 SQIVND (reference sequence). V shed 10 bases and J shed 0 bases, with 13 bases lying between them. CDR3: CATLSGNSYNEQFF. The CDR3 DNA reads TGTGCCACCCTTAGCGGTAACTCCTACAATGAGCAGTTCTTC.

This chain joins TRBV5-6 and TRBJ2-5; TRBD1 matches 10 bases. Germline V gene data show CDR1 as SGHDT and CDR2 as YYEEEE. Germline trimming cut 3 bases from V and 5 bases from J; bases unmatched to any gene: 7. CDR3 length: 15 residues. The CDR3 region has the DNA TGTGCCAGCAGCTGGGTGACAGGGGGCCAGGAGACCCAGTACTTC. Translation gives CASSWVTGGQETQYF.

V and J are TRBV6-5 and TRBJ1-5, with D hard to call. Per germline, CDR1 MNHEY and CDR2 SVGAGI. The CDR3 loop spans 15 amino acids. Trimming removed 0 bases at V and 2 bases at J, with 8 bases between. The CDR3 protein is CASSYSGSGNQPQHF. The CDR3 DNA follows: TGTGCCAGCAGTTACTCGGGTAGCGGCAATCAGCCCCAGCATTTT.

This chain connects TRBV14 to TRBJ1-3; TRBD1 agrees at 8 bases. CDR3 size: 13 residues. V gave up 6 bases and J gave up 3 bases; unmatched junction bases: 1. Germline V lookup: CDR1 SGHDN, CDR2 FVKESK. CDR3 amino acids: CASRGQVGNTIYF. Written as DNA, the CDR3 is TGTGCCAGCAGGGGACAGGTTGGAAACACCATATATTTT. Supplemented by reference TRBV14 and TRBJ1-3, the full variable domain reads EAGVTQFPSHSVIEKGQTVTLRCDPISGHDNLYWYRRVMGKEIKFLLHFVKESKQDESGMPNNRFLAERTGGTYSTLKVQPAELEDSGVYFCASRGQVGNTIYFGEGSWLTVV.

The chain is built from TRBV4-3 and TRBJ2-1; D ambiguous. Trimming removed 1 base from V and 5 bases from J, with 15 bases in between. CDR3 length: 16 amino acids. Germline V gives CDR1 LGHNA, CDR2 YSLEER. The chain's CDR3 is CASSQGATIVHNEQFF. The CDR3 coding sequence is TGCGCCAGCAGCCAAGGGGCGACCATAGTCCACAATGAGCAGTTCTTC.

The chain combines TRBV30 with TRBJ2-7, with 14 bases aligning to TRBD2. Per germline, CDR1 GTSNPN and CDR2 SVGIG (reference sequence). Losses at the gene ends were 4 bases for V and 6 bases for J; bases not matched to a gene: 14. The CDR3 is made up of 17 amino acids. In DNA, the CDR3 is TGTGCCTGGATTTCGTCACCGGGACTAGCGGGAGCAGGCGAGCAGTACTTC. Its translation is CAWISSPGLAGAGEQYF. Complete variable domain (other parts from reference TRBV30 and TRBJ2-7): SQTIHQWPATLVQPVGSPLSLECTVEGTSNPNLYWYRQAAGRGLQLLFYSVGIGQISSEVPQNLSASRPQDRQFILSSKKLLLSDSGFYLCAWISSPGLAGAGEQYFGPGTRLTVT.